Listed below are T cell receptor beta chains from one sample, sequenced in a study of shared clonotypes between healthy human individuals. Some clones are missing from TCRdb's copy, which holds only in-frame ones; the method was immunoSEQ multiplex PCR. The repertoire has fewer than 1.8 million clones, approximately 98.5% of them found once; the top ten carry approximately 0.38%. Sequenced: naive CD4+ T cells sorted from blood. Every receptor here comes from a man aged 30-40 years in good health. Both conserved end residues are part of each CDR3. A D gene is named only where the DNA matches it firmly. Clone size is stated in some rows and not others, as once, few, many or a class when expanded.

TGTGCCAGCAGCCTTAGCGGGAGTAACTACGAGCAGTACTTC CASSLSGSNYEQYF TRBJ2-7 TRBV11-2 TRBD2 -
TGTGCCAGCAGCATGGACAGGGGATCTGAAAAACTGTTTTTT CASSMDRGSEKLFF TRBJ1-4 TRBV9 TRBD1 -
TGTGCCAGCAGCCTACCGATAGCGGGAGGGGGGGCAGATACGCAGTATTTT CASSLPIAGGGADTQYF TRBJ2-3 TRBV5-4 TRBD2 -
TGTGCCAGCAGACTCGACTCCTACAATGAGCAGTTCTTC CASRLDSYNEQFF TRBJ2-1 TRBV28 - -
TGCAGCGTCATGGCAGGGACTAGCGGGAGGATCGGGTCAGTCAGACCCTACGAGCAGTACTTC CSVMAGTSGRIGSVRPYEQYF TRBJ2-7 TRBV29-1 TRBD2 -
TGTGCCACCAGCAGAGCGGATGGGTCCGCCGGGGAGCTGTTTTTT CATSRADGSAGELFF TRBJ2-2 TRBV15 - -
TGTGCCAGCAGTTCTGCGGGAGGGCCAGCGAGGGACTTC CASSSAGGPARDF TRBJ2-7 TRBV6-6 TRBD2 -
TGTGCCAGCAGCTCACAGGGGCTAACCCCCTCATCTGGAAACACCATATATTTT CASSSQGLTPSSGNTIYF TRBJ1-3 TRBV5-6 TRBD1 -
TGTGCCAGCAGCCGCGGGACTGTTTTTGGAAACACCATATATTTT CASSRGTVFGNTIYF TRBJ1-3 TRBV2 - -
TGTGCCAGCAGTACACCCTACCCGGGAGGATCGGGCGAGCAGTACTTC CASSTPYPGGSGEQYF TRBJ2-7 TRBV6-7 TRBD2 -
TGTGCCAGCAGCACCCGGGCAGGGCCGTATGGGCAGTACTTC CASSTRAGPYGQYF TRBJ2-7 TRBV4-2 - once
TGTGCCAGCAGCATCGGGGCTAACCGTGAGTTCTTC CASSIGANREFF TRBJ2-1 TRBV11-3 - -
TGTGCCAGCAGTGTCGGACAGGGGTTTGGCTACACCTTC CASSVGQGFGYTF TRBJ1-2 TRBV28 TRBD1 -
TGTGCCAGCAGCTACTACGGCTGGACTGAAGCTTTCTTT CASSYYGWTEAFF TRBJ1-1 TRBV11-3 - -
TGTGCCAGCAGCCAAGGAAAAATAGCGGGAAAGGAGACCCAGTACTTC CASSQGKIAGKETQYF TRBJ2-5 TRBV14 TRBD2 -
TGTGCCAGCAGCTTAGCCCCTCCCTACAATGAGCAGTTCTTC CASSLAPPYNEQFF TRBJ2-1 TRBV7-2 - -
TGTGCCAGCCAGGGTAACTATGGCTACACCTTC CASQGNYGYTF TRBJ1-2 TRBV28 - -
TGTGCCAGCAGCGCGGACAGGGGGCCCTATGGCTACACCTTC CASSADRGPYGYTF TRBJ1-2 TRBV9 TRBD1 -
TGTGCCAGCAGTAGGACTAGCGGGAGGGTCCTTACCCTCACAGATACGCAGTATTTT CASSRTSGRVLTLTDTQYF TRBJ2-3 TRBV2 TRBD2 -
TGTGCCAGCAGTTCCCACCGGGACAGGGTTTTGGGTGAGCAGTTCTTC CASSSHRDRVLGEQFF TRBJ2-1 TRBV28 TRBD1 -
TGTGCCAGCAGCCCTAGCGGGAGGACCACAGATACGCAGTATTTT CASSPSGRTTDTQYF TRBJ2-3 TRBV11-2 TRBD2 -
TGTGCCAGCAGTAGGGAGAGCTCCTACAATGAGCAGTTCTTC CASSRESSYNEQFF TRBJ2-1 TRBV2 - -
TGCAGCGTTTACTTTGCCTACGAGCAGTACTTC CSVYFAYEQYF TRBJ2-7 TRBV29-1 - -
TGCAGCGTCCAGGGTATCGAGACAACTAATGAAAAACTGTTTTTT CSVQGIETTNEKLFF TRBJ1-4 TRBV29-1 - -
TGTGCCAGTAGTAGAACAGGGTCCGACTACGAGCAGTACTTC CASSRTGSDYEQYF TRBJ2-7 TRBV19 - -
TGTGCCTGGAGCCGCACAGATACGCAGTATTTT CAWSRTDTQYF TRBJ2-3 TRBV30 - once
TGTGCCAGCTCACCCCTTAGAGACCCGACTCTGTACGAGCAGTACTTC CASSPLRDPTLYEQYF TRBJ2-7 TRBV18 - once
TGCGCCAGCAGCTGGGACCGACGATATGGCTACACCTTC CASSWDRRYGYTF TRBJ1-2 TRBV5-1 - -
TGTGCCAGCAGCTCGGACTCTGGCAGGGAGACCCAGTACTTC CASSSDSGRETQYF TRBJ2-5 TRBV7-7 - -
TGTGCCAGCAGTGAAGCGCCCAGCTACGAGCAGTACTTC CASSEAPSYEQYF TRBJ2-7 TRBV6-1 - -
TGTGCCAGCAGTTACCCGGGGAATGAGCAGTTCTTC CASSYPGNEQFF TRBJ2-1 TRBV6-6 - -
TGTGCCAGCAGCTTAAAAGGGACAGGGTGGGATGAGCAGTTCTTC CASSLKGTGWDEQFF TRBJ2-1 TRBV7-3 TRBD1 -
TGTGCCAGCAGCCCCATGGCCCCCACTGCCGAGCAGTACTTC CASSPMAPTAEQYF TRBJ2-7 TRBV6-5 - -
TGTGCCAGCTCACCAGACAACGAGCAGTACTTC CASSPDNEQYF TRBJ2-7 TRBV18 - few
TGTGCCAGCAGCGGCCGGACAGGGGCGGCCGGGGAGCTGTTTTTT CASSGRTGAAGELFF TRBJ2-2 TRBV7-8 TRBD1 -
TGTGCCAGCAGCTCTACGGTTGGAGGACAGGGCTATTTT CASSSTVGGQGYF TRBJ1-3 TRBV6-1 TRBD1 -
TGCAGCGTCCAACTAGGCGGTAATCAGCCCCAGCATTTT CSVQLGGNQPQHF TRBJ1-5 TRBV29-1 - -
TGTGCCAGCAGCTTATCTCTAGCTCCCTCCTACGAGCAGTACTTC CASSLSLAPSYEQYF TRBJ2-7 TRBV7-6 - -
TGTGCCAGCTCAGCGCCGGGACAGGGGAGTGAAGCTTTCTTT CASSAPGQGSEAFF TRBJ1-1 TRBV18 TRBD1 -
TGTGCCAGCAGCTTGGACCGATCCAAAAACATTCAGTACTTC CASSLDRSKNIQYF TRBJ2-4 TRBV2 - -
TGTGCCAGCAGCTTCGGGGGACTAGCGGGAGAGCAAGAGACCCAGTACTTC CASSFGGLAGEQETQYF TRBJ2-5 TRBV7-9 TRBD2 -
TGTGCCAGCACCAGGACAGGCCTCTACAATGAGCAGTTCTTC CASTRTGLYNEQFF TRBJ2-1 TRBV6-1 TRBD1 -
TGTGCCAGCAGCCAAGTACGGGACGCCGGCTCCGGGGGCTACACCTTC CASSQVRDAGSGGYTF TRBJ1-2 TRBV14 - -
TGTGCCAGCAGTTCCTTCGGGGCTAACACTGAAGCTTTCTTT CASSSFGANTEAFF TRBJ1-1 TRBV6-5 - -
TGCAGTGCTCTTCTAGGAGAGACCCAGTACTTC CSALLGETQYF TRBJ2-5 TRBV20-1 - -
TGTGCCAGCAGTTACTCGACACTAGCTGGTGAGCAGTTCTTC CASSYSTLAGEQFF TRBJ2-1 TRBV6-5 - -
TGTGCCAGCAGTTTATCCCTTCCTAGCGGGGGCAGGTTGATTAGCATCACAGATACGCAGTATTTT CASSLSLPSGGRLISITDTQYF TRBJ2-3 TRBV28 TRBD2 -
TGTGCCTGGAGCCCCATTGGGGTTCTTATCAATGAGCAGTTCTTC CAWSPIGVLINEQFF TRBJ2-1 TRBV30 - -